The clone carrying this T cell receptor beta chain was seen only a few times. The antigen is undetermined. Repertoires were generated with immunoSEQ multiplex PCR, while TCRdb's copy carries only in-frame clones and drops some. The data show more than 50,000 clones, with approximately 89% seen just once and 1.5% to 2.5% held by the top ten. This record comes from a study of a mutant IDH1 vaccine in newly diagnosed glioma. Background on the study: Administration of eight vaccinations to patients took place in weeks 1, 3, 5, 7, 11, 15, 19, 23. Either 4-6 weeks after radiotherapy alone or alongside temozolomide, vaccination was begun.

V was pared by 4 bases and J by 5 bases, with 6 bases of the junction left unmatched. The germline gives CDR1 SNHLY, CDR2 FYNNEI. The CDR3 is 14 amino acids. This sample's time point: week 11, during vaccination. The vaccine gave 300 ug of a 20-mer mutant IDH1 peptide subcutaneously per dose. Donors' newly diagnosed IDH1-mutant WHO grade 3 or 4 astrocytomas lacked nuclear ATRX. The sample consisted of PBMCs, taken from a glioma patient whose treatment included an IDH1 peptide vaccine. The sequence was collected from a man aged 35-49 years with glioma. The J gene is TRBJ2-7, the V gene TRBV2; 9 bases line up with TRBD1. The chain's CDR3 is CASSGGQGYHEQYV. The CDR3 bases are TGTGCCAGCAGTGGAGGACAGGGGTACCACGAGCAGTACGTC.